The 13 T cell receptor beta chains presented below share a single source sample, sequenced in a study of shared clonotypes between healthy human individuals. Profiling relied on immunoSEQ multiplex PCR, and the TCRdb table lists in-frame clones only, not all of them. In the table there are about 330,000 clones, approximately 74% of which are singletons. The specimen was memory CD4+ T cells sorted from blood. The subset was: CD45RA-negative fraction. These receptors came from a man aged 30 to 45 in good health.

The V call is TRBV19, the J call TRBJ1-2; D gene unclear. The germline V gene has CDR1 LNHDA and CDR2 SQIVND (reference sequence). V dropped 0 bases and J dropped 4 bases, with 21 bases sitting between them. The CDR3 runs to 18 residues. CDR3 nucleotides: TGTGCCAGTAGTATAGATCTGAAGGCGTCTACGGTTGGCTATGGCTACACCTTC. Its translation is CASSIDLKASTVGYGYTF.

The chain has TRBV4-3 and TRBJ2-5, with 7 positions matching TRBD2. CDR3 size: 15 residues. The trim removed 1 base at V and 2 bases at J, leaving 4 bases unmatched. Per the germline V gene, CDR1 is LGHNA and CDR2 is YSLEER. In DNA, the CDR3 is TGCGCCAGCAGCCAAGGGGGGGGGACGCAAGAGACCCAGTACTTC. Its translation is CASSQGGGTQETQYF.

This chain uses TRBV29-1 with TRBJ1-5; the D gene is possibly TRBD1 (5 bases). Germline V gene data show CDR1 as SQVTM and CDR2 as ANQGSEA. The V gene lost 7 bases and the J gene lost 3 bases, with 13 bases spanning the gap. CDR3 length: 13 residues. The CDR3: CSATDSYNQPQHF. CDR3 sequence (DNA): TGCAGCGCAACCGACAGTTACAATCAGCCCCAGCATTTT. Combining the CDR3 with reference TRBV29-1 and TRBJ1-5 gives the whole variable domain SAVISQKPSRDICQRGTSLTIQCQVDSQVTMMFWYRQQPGQSLTLIATANQGSEATYESGFVIDKFPISRPNLTFSTLTVSNMSPEDSSIYLCSATDSYNQPQHFGDGTRLSIL.

The genes are TRBV9 and TRBJ2-3; D may be TRBD1 (5 bases). V was trimmed by 6 bases and J by 6 bases, leaving 11 bases between them. This CDR3 region has 12 residues. The germline V gene encodes CDR1 SGDLS and CDR2 YYNGEE. The DNA of the CDR3 is TGTGCCAGCACTCGATCAGGGGATACGCAGTATTTT. It specifies CASTRSGDTQYF.

In its sample, this clone was seen a few times. CDR3 sequence (DNA): TGTGCCAGCAGTCTCCTAGGGACAGCAGAGTACCAAGAGACCCAGTACTTC. This gives the protein CASSLLGTAEYQETQYF. This chain joins TRBV25-1 and TRBJ2-5; TRBD1 matches 7 bases. CDR1 is MGHDK, CDR2 SYGVNS, per germline. Germline trimming cut 5 bases from V and 0 bases from J; bases unmatched to any gene: 12. The CDR3 sequence is 17 residues long.

V is TRBV11-2 and J is TRBJ2-5; D is undetermined. Germline V gives CDR1 SGHAT, CDR2 FQNNGV. The CDR3 runs 13 residues. V gave up 3 bases and J gave up 0 bases, with 5 bases separating them. The CDR3 DNA follows: TGTGCCAGCAGCTTCCGGGACCAAGAGACCCAGTACTTC. It specifies CASSFRDQETQYF.

The CDR3 region is CASSLRDVGNSPLHF. CDR3 DNA: TGTGCCAGCAGCCTGCGTGATGTCGGGAATTCACCCCTCCACTTT. This rearrangement joins TRBV5-5 to TRBJ1-6; D remains unclear. Germline-derived CDR1 and CDR2 are SGHKS and YYEKEE (reference sequence). This CDR3 is built from 15 residues. The V end lost 4 bases, the J end lost 7 bases, and 15 bases lay between the germline ends.

The chain is built from TRBV6-5 and TRBJ1-2; 9 bases line up with TRBD1. Germline CDR1 and CDR2: MNHEY and SVGAGI. Trimming removed 2 bases from V and 4 bases from J; junction bases left unmatched: 2. The CDR3 runs to 14 residues. Here the CDR3 reads CASSYTGGAYGYTF. In DNA, the CDR3 is TGTGCCAGCAGTTACACAGGGGGCGCCTATGGCTACACCTTC.

DNA of the CDR3: TGCGCCAGCAGCTATAGCGGCGGAAACACAGATACGCAGTATTTT. Translation gives CASSYSGGNTDTQYF. This chain links TRBV5-1 with TRBJ2-3; possible D gene TRBD2, 6 bases. This CDR3 is 15 amino acids long. Trimming pared 3 bases from V and 2 bases from J, leaving 13 bases between. Looked up from germline, CDR1 is SGHRS and CDR2 is YFSETQ.

The J gene is TRBJ2-7, the V gene TRBV6-1; weak D call: TRBD1 (6 bases). This CDR3 contains 15 residues. V lost 7 bases to trimming and J lost 0 bases, with 16 bases between them. Germline V gene lookup returns CDR1 MNHNS and CDR2 SASEGT. The CDR3 protein is CASIKGGAGSYEQYF. The DNA of the CDR3 is TGTGCCAGCATCAAAGGGGGTGCAGGCTCCTACGAGCAGTACTTC.

V gene TRBV6-5 combines with J gene TRBJ2-4, with D perhaps TRBD1 (6 bases). Germline V CDR1 and CDR2: MNHEY, SVGAGI. The CDR3 extends over 15 amino acids. V lost 2 bases to trimming and J lost 6 bases, with 14 bases between them. The CDR3 reads CASSYPWTVGNIQYF. As DNA, the CDR3 is TGTGCCAGCAGTTACCCTTGGACAGTTGGAAACATTCAGTACTTC.

This rearrangement joins TRBV18 to TRBJ2-7, with 7 bases identical to TRBD2. Germline trimming cut 0 bases from V and 6 bases from J; bases unmatched to any gene: 8. CDR3 length: 15 amino acids. Germline-derived CDR1 and CDR2 are KGHSH and LQKENI. The CDR3 DNA follows: TGTGCCAGCTCACCACCGTACGGGAGGCTACTCGAGCAGTACTTC. Its protein product is CASSPPYGRLLEQYF. The full variable domain, its missing parts supplied by reference TRBV18 and TRBJ2-7, is NAGVMQNPRHLVRRRGQEARLRCSPMKGHSHVYWYRQLPEEGLKFMVYLQKENIIDESGMPKERFSAEFPKEGPSILRIQQVVRGDSAAYFCASSPPYGRLLEQYFGPGTRLTVT.

This clone was picked up a small number of times. The chain combines TRBV9 with TRBJ2-7; 12 nucleotides agree with TRBD2. In germline, CDR1 is SGDLS, CDR2 YYNGEE. The CDR3 runs to 14 residues. Trimming at V came to 1 base and at J to 5 bases, leaving 1 base not matched to a gene. CDR3 region: CASSVRLAGDEQYF. CDR3 nucleotide sequence: TGTGCCAGCAGCGTACGACTAGCGGGAGACGAGCAGTACTTC.